This T cell receptor (beta chain) was sequenced in a study of cytomegalovirus exposure and HLA in healthy donors. PCR involved 60 Vbeta and 13 Jbeta primers. Generated by immunoSEQ multiplex PCR, the TCRdb table keeps only in-frame clones and is missing some. The data show around 190,000 clones, with about three quarters seen just once and around 5.7% held by the top ten. Trimming removed 5 bases from V and 1 base from J, with 13 bases in between. The germline V gene encodes CDR1 SGHTA and CDR2 FQGNSA. CDR3 length: 15 residues. Input material: PBMCs. This rearrangement joins TRBV7-2 to TRBJ2-3, with D perhaps TRBD1 (6 bases). This clonotype originated in a man aged 35 to 55 in good health and CMV-seronegative. The CDR3 DNA sequence: TGTGCCAGCAGCCCACAGGGATACGGCACAGATACGCAGTATTTT. Encoded protein: CASSPQGYGTDTQYF.